These 24 T cell receptor beta chains share one sample of origin, sequenced in a study of T-cell memory formation after mild COVID-19. TCRdb re-called the 5' RACE reads through MiXCR, storing one row per CDR3 protein. The data show a few hundred thousand distinct CDR3 sequences, 19% seen once. The specimen was PBMCs or a T cell subset sorted from them (not recorded which). The source of these receptors is a man aged 18 to 30 who had mild COVID-19 (a few samples of this study predate the infection). Cell type and time point are not known.

The genes are TRBV10-3 and TRBJ1-1; unclear D gene. This CDR3 has 11 residues. V lost 3 bases to trimming and J lost 8 bases, with 7 bases between them. CDR1 and CDR2 (germline): ENHRY, SYGVKD. CDR3 protein: CAISDGSEAFF. The CDR3 coding sequence is TGTGCCATCAGTGATGGATCGGAAGCTTTCTTT.

CDR3 loop: CASSLATRVNYGYTF. CDR3 DNA sequence: TGTGCCAGCAGTTTAGCGACAAGGGTGAACTATGGCTACACCTTC. This rearrangement joins TRBV12-3 or TRBV12-4 to TRBJ1-2; D gene uncertain. The CDR3 is 15 amino acids. V was trimmed by 0 bases and J by 2 bases, leaving 10 bases between them.

The chain links TRBV2 to TRBJ2-5; D may be TRBD2 (5 bases). The V end was cut by 4 bases, the J end by 3 bases, with 9 bases between. The CDR3 loop spans 13 amino acids. Germline-derived CDR1 and CDR2 are SNHLY and FYNNEI. CDR3: CASSGSGEETQYF. Written as DNA, the CDR3 is TGTGCCAGCAGTGGGAGCGGTGAAGAGACCCAGTACTTC. The entire variable domain, with the rest obtained from reference TRBV2 and TRBJ2-5, is as follows: EPEVTQTPSHQVTQMGQEVILRCVPISNHLYFYWYRQILGQKVEFLVSFYNNEISEKSEIFDDQFSVERPDGSNFTLKIRSTKLEDSAMYFCASSGSGEETQYFGPGTRLLVL.

J is TRBJ2-4 and V is TRBV29-1; TRBD1 agrees at 7 bases. The trim removed 4 bases at V and 8 bases at J, leaving 5 bases unmatched. Looked up from germline, CDR1 is SQVTM and CDR2 is ANQGSEA. This CDR3 contains 12 residues. Written as DNA, the CDR3 is TGCAGCGTTGTTACAGGGGTCGACATTCAGTACTTC. Its translation: CSVVTGVDIQYF.

This clonotype was recorded a few times. The chain combines TRBV6-5 with TRBJ1-2, with a tentative D call TRBD1 (5 bases). The ends were cut back, 0 bases at V and 2 bases at J, with 10 bases in the middle. Germline lookup yields CDR1 MNHEY and CDR2 SVGAGI. This CDR3 has 15 residues. This CDR3 is CASSYSPGHNYGYTF. The CDR3 region has the DNA TGTGCCAGCAGTTACTCACCCGGACACAACTATGGCTACACCTTC.

This clonotype appeared once. The junction departs from germline at one end; a sequencing error may be responsible. The rearrangement links TRBV20-1 to TRBJ1-5; tentatively, D is TRBD1 (5 bases). The CDR3 has 14 amino acids. Germline V gene sequence: CDR1 DFQATT, CDR2 SNEGSKA (reference sequence). CDR3 DNA sequence: TGCAGTGCTAGCGGGGCACCCCGCAATAAGCCCCAGCATTTT. Translation gives CSASGAPRNKPQHF.

In its sample, this clonotype was seen many times. V usage is TRBV6-2 or TRBV6-3 and J usage is TRBJ2-1; 8 nucleotides match TRBD1. Germline CDR1 MNHEY, CDR2 SVGEGT. The CDR3 is 15 amino acids. Trimming removed 6 bases from V and 2 bases from J; junction bases left unmatched: 6. This CDR3 is CASSRTGPPYNEQFF. The CDR3 nucleotides are TGTGCCAGCAGCCGGACAGGGCCCCCCTACAATGAGCAGTTCTTC.

This clonotype was observed many times. The gene calls are TRBV19 and TRBJ1-6, with D unclear. The germline CDR1 and CDR2 sequences are LNHDA and SQIVND (reference sequence). The length of the CDR3 is 14 residues. The germline V and J ends were trimmed by 10 bases and 4 bases, with 14 bases remaining between them. This chain's CDR3 is CATAWRPYNSPLHF. CDR3 sequence (DNA): TGTGCCACCGCGTGGCGCCCATATAATTCACCCCTCCACTTT.

This clonotype was found a few times. The V gene is TRBV5-1, the J gene TRBJ2-1, with 8 bases identical to TRBD1. The CDR3 length is 14 residues. Trimming at V came to 4 bases and at J to 4 bases, leaving 4 bases not matched to a gene. Germline CDR1 and CDR2: SGHRS and YFSETQ. CDR3 in DNA: TGCGCCAGCAGCGAGGGACAGGCTTACAATGAGCAGTTCTTC. Its translation: CASSEGQAYNEQFF.

The rearrangement joins TRBV4-3 to TRBJ1-2, with TRBD1 matching over 8 bases. The CDR3 contains 17 residues. Germline-derived CDR1 and CDR2 are LGHNA and YSLEER. Trimming cost V 4 bases and J 0 bases; bases outside gene matches: 10. CDR3 sequence (DNA): TGCGCCAGCAGCCGTACTATAGACAGGGGCCCTAACTATGGCTACACCTTC. Amino acid sequence: CASSRTIDRGPNYGYTF.

CDR3: CASSNPGNTGELFF. CDR3 bases: TGTGCCAGTAGTAACCCGGGGAACACCGGGGAGCTGTTTTTT. The chain has TRBV19 and TRBJ2-2; D unclear. The V gene lost 4 bases and the J gene lost 1 base, with 7 bases spanning the gap. CDR1 and CDR2 from the germline V gene are LNHDA and SQIVND (reference sequence). CDR3 length: 14 residues.

This clonotype was picked up many times. The chain has TRBV29-1 and TRBJ1-2, with 7 nucleotides matching TRBD1. This CDR3 comprises 12 residues. The ends lost 7 bases at V and 8 bases at J; junction bases unmatched: 10. Germline values: CDR1 SQVTM, CDR2 ANQGSEA. This CDR3 reads CSDRQGSWGYTF. The CDR3 bases are TGCAGCGACCGACAGGGCTCTTGGGGCTACACCTTC.

This clonotype was seen a few times. This chain links TRBV4-3 with TRBJ2-1; TRBD2 matches at 9 bases. From germline, CDR1 is LGHNA and CDR2 YSLEER. J was trimmed by 4 bases and V by 7 bases; bases with no gene match: 8. CDR3 length: 15 residues. The CDR3 reads CASTPLAGSYNEQFF. CDR3 in DNA: TGCGCCAGCACCCCCCTAGCGGGATCGTACAATGAGCAGTTCTTC.

The chain carries TRBV4-1 and TRBJ2-1, with a possible D match to TRBD2 (5 bases). The CDR3 consists of 16 residues. Trimming pared 4 bases from V and 1 base from J, leaving 14 bases between. Germline V gene data show CDR1 as MGHRA and CDR2 as YSYEKL. CDR3 region: CASSRVRAGSYNEQFF. CDR3 nucleotide sequence: TGCGCCAGCAGCCGGGTGAGGGCAGGATCCTACAATGAGCAGTTCTTC.

In nucleotides, the CDR3 is TGCAGCGTGGCCAGGGACTATGGCTACACCTTC. Protein: CSVARDYGYTF. The chain has TRBV29-1 and TRBJ1-2, with D perhaps matching TRBD1 (5 bases). V lost 6 bases to trimming and J lost 3 bases, with 8 bases between them. The germline V gene encodes CDR1 SQVTM and CDR2 ANQGSEA. This CDR3 comprises 11 residues.

This clonotype was observed at least ten times. The chain links TRBV19 to TRBJ2-5; 13 bases match TRBD2. This CDR3 comprises 15 residues. Unmatched junction bases numbered 6, after V lost 6 bases and J lost 5 bases. Per the germline V gene, CDR1 is LNHDA and CDR2 is SQIVND (reference sequence). The CDR3 loop reads CASSLTSGGFETQYF. DNA of the CDR3: TGTGCCAGTAGCTTGACTAGCGGGGGGTTTGAGACCCAGTACTTC.

There are a few counts of this clonotype. This sequence joins TRBV7-9 and TRBJ2-7; D tentatively reads TRBD1 or TRBD2 (5 bases each). Germline CDR1 is SEHNR and CDR2 is FQNEAQ (reference sequence). The CDR3 length is 13 residues. V was cut by 6 bases and J by 0 bases, with 9 bases left in between. The CDR3 DNA reads TGTGCCAGCAGGGGGGATACCTCCTACGAGCAGTACGTC. Its translation is CASRGDTSYEQYV.

The rearrangement uses TRBV20-1 and TRBJ2-3; D may correspond to TRBD1 or TRBD2 (5 bases each). Germline assignment: CDR1 DFQATT and CDR2 SNEGSKA (reference sequence). V lost 2 bases, J lost 3 bases, and 12 bases lay in between. This CDR3 contains 14 residues. As DNA, the CDR3 is TGCAGTGCTAGACTTCGGGGACGAACAGATACGCAGTATTTT. It is translated as CSARLRGRTDTQYF.

As concerns this clonotype: As the CDR3 is not closed by the conserved phenylalanine or tryptophan, this likely results from a read error. The DNA is omitted, as the CDR3 cannot be located on it reliably, and the CDR3 follows TCRdb's listing. The chain carries TRBV6-1 and TRBJ1-2. The V gene's germline CDR1 is MNHNS and CDR2 SASEGT. Inclusive of both ends, the CDR3 amounts to 13 amino acids. CDR3 residues: CASSEALYLNLRL.

This clonotype appeared a few times. The chain couples TRBV5-1 to TRBJ2-7; possibly TRBD1 for D (6 bases). CDR3 length: 13 residues. The germline gives CDR1 SGHRS, CDR2 YFSETQ. V shed 3 bases and J shed 5 bases, with 12 bases lying between them. The CDR3 loop is CASSWAGADEQYF. The CDR3 DNA sequence: TGCGCCAGCAGCTGGGCAGGGGCAGACGAGCAGTACTTC.

This sequence joins TRBV18 and TRBJ1-3; D gene unclear. Trimming removed 6 bases at V and 7 bases at J, with 19 bases between. The CDR3 has 15 residues. Germline V gives CDR1 KGHSH, CDR2 LQKENI. This chain's CDR3 is CASSNYDPLWNTIYF. CDR3 nucleotides: TGTGCCAGCTCGAATTATGATCCTCTATGGAACACCATATATTTT.

Only a few counts were recorded for this clonotype. This sequence joins TRBV20-1 and TRBJ2-3, with D perhaps assigned TRBD1 or TRBD2 (6 bases each). Germline CDR1 and CDR2: DFQATT and SNEGSKA (reference sequence). Trimming left V 6 bases short and J 1 base short, with 17 bases between. The CDR3 is 15 residues long. CDR3 DNA sequence: TGCAGTGCGAACCGCCTCGGGGGCGGCACAGATACGCAGTATTTT. This sequence encodes CSANRLGGGTDTQYF.

The rearrangement links TRBV7-2 to TRBJ2-5; TRBD2 is a possible D gene (6 bases). V shed 3 bases and J shed 1 base, with 15 bases lying between them. The CDR3 spans 16 residues. The germline V gene has CDR1 SGHTA and CDR2 FQGNSA. The CDR3 sequence is CASSFSDRGIQETQYF. CDR3 in DNA: TGTGCCAGCAGCTTTTCAGACCGGGGGATCCAAGAGACCCAGTACTTC.

This clonotype occurred a few times. The J gene is TRBJ1-2, the V gene TRBV2, with TRBD1 identical over 9 bases. There are 16 residues in the CDR3. Germline values: CDR1 SNHLY, CDR2 FYNNEI. Unmatched junction bases numbered 9, after V lost 5 bases and J lost 2 bases. Here the CDR3 reads CASSLTGGLMNYGYTF. CDR3 coding DNA: TGTGCCAGCAGTCTGACAGGGGGATTGATGAACTATGGCTACACCTTC.